This T cell receptor beta chain was identified in a study of T-cell memory formation after mild COVID-19. Study findings and constraints: Mostly located in CM and EM were contracting CD4+ clones, with contracting CD8+ clones located in EMRA. Cross-reactive memory seemingly joined, as some responding clones were found in pre-infection memory.

It was 5'RACE with constant-segment primers that produced the TCR alpha and TCR beta cDNA libraries, which carried sample barcodes and UMIs. TCRdb passed the 5' RACE reads through MiXCR, listing each CDR3 protein once. The table includes some 350,000 distinct CDR3 sequences, less than 20% detected once. The CDR3 consists of 13 residues. Germline V lookup: CDR1 LGHDT, CDR2 YNNKEL (reference sequence). The V end was cut by 5 bases, the J end by 12 bases, with 17 bases between. This clonotype has just a few counts. The antigen remains unidentified. This chain uses TRBV3-1 with TRBJ1-3; no clear D. The specimen sequenced was PBMCs or a T cell subset sorted from them (not recorded which). This clonotype was sampled from a man younger than 35 who had mild COVID-19 (a few samples of this study predate the infection). Cell type and time point are not known. CDR3 sequence: CASSARGTRSIYF. CDR3 nucleotide sequence: TGTGCCAGCAGCGCAAGAGGAACGCGTAGCATATATTTT.